This T cell receptor (beta chain) was profiled in a study of CXCR3-negative and CXCR3-positive naive CD8 T cells. Overall study findings and caveats: In both naive subsets diversity was comparably high, whereas memory CD8+ cells showed much lower diversity.

About this clonotype itself: Its antigen is unidentified.

The CDR3 contains 12 residues. Germline-derived CDR1 and CDR2 are SGHVS and FNYEAQ. TRB cDNA libraries were made by UMI-labeled 5' RACE. TCRdb re-called the 5' RACE reads; every CDR3 protein appears as one record, without DNA. In all, the sample yields 45,000 to 65,000 distinct CDR3 sequences. The source material was naive CXCR3- CD8+ T cells from blood. The subset here: CD45RO-CCR7+CD27+CD95- naive CD8+ T cells lacking CXCR3 (TNR3-). This TCR came from a human donor in good health. Some clones in this sample may be carry-over from other donors' samples. The chain recombines TRBV7-6 with TRBJ2-1. CDR3 loop: CASSLEHNEQFF.